These 26 T cell receptor beta chains were all obtained from the same sample, sequenced in a study of T cell repertoires in cytomegalovirus infection. One entry per CDR3 protein, called by TCRdb with MiXCR from the reads. Of about 180,000 distinct CDR3 sequences in the sample, over 13% were seen once. Sequenced: PBMCs. The receptor source for this set is a human donor in good health (CMV status not recorded). Some clones in this sample may be carry-over from other donors' samples.

This clonotype was seen many times. The genes are TRBV28 and TRBJ2-1; 8 bases align to TRBD1. After removal of 4 bases from V and 2 bases from J, the junction contained 19 bases not matched to a gene. CDR1 and CDR2 (germline): MDHEN, SYDVKM. The CDR3 runs to 20 residues. Here the CDR3 reads CASSYPMILQGVGTYNEQFF. CDR3 bases: TGTGCCAGCAGTTACCCGATGATTTTACAGGGGGTGGGGACCTACAATGAGCAGTTCTTC. The entire variable domain, with the rest obtained from reference TRBV28 and TRBJ2-1, is as follows: DVKVTQSSRYLVKRTGEKVFLECVQDMDHENMFWYRQDPGLGLRLIYFSYDVKMKEKGDIPEGYSVSREKKERFSLILESASTNQTSMYLCASSYPMILQGVGTYNEQFFGPGTRLTVL.

The chain employs TRBV6-2 or TRBV6-3 and TRBJ2-3; D uncertain. V lost 5 bases, J lost 2 bases, and 5 bases lay in between. Germline V gives CDR1 MNHEY, CDR2 SVGEGT. This CDR3 has 12 amino acids. The CDR3 nucleotides read TGTGCCAGCAGTCCAGCCACAGATACGCAGTATTTT. Its protein is CASSPATDTQYF.

In its sample, this clonotype was seen once. The chain links TRBV29-1 to TRBJ2-1, with TRBD2 matching 8 bases. Trimming at V came to 7 bases and at J to 4 bases, leaving 12 bases not matched to a gene. Germline CDR1 is SQVTM and CDR2 is ANQGSEA. CDR3 length equals 15 residues. The chain's CDR3 is CSALGTGGDYNEQFF. The CDR3 DNA reads as TGCAGCGCCCTAGGGACGGGGGGGGATTACAATGAGCAGTTCTTC.

This clonotype was observed at least ten times. V gene TRBV19 combines with J gene TRBJ2-1, with 7 bases identical to TRBD2. The CDR3 sequence is 17 residues long. In germline, CDR1 is LNHDA, CDR2 SQIVND (reference sequence). Unmatched junction bases numbered 10, after V lost 0 bases and J lost 5 bases. As DNA, the CDR3 is TGTGCCAGTAGTATAGAGATGAGGACTAGGCCCGACAATGAGCAGTTCTTC. Translation gives CASSIEMRTRPDNEQFF.

The chain joins TRBV12-3 or TRBV12-4 to TRBJ2-5; 7 nucleotides match TRBD1. The V gene end was trimmed by 2 bases and the J gene end by 4 bases; junction bases not matched to a gene: 7. This CDR3 contains 15 residues. The CDR3 bases are TGTGCCAGCAGTTTATTATCACAGGGGCTAGAGACCCAGTACTTC. Encoded protein: CASSLLSQGLETQYF.

Ten or more counts support this clonotype. This chain uses TRBV4-1 with TRBJ1-1; TRBD1 agrees at 8 bases. The germline V gene encodes CDR1 MGHRA and CDR2 YSYEKL. The length of the CDR3 is 15 residues. V dropped 3 bases and J dropped 5; count of bases not matched to a gene: 8. The CDR3 DNA follows: TGCGCCAGCAGCCAGGAAACAGGGGGGGGTACTGAAGCTTTCTTT. Translating it yields CASSQETGGGTEAFF.

This chain joins TRBV10-3 and TRBJ2-2; 13 bases map to TRBD2. Germline V gene data show CDR1 as ENHRY and CDR2 as SYGVKD. CDR3 length: 17 residues. The junction had 5 bases not matched to a gene; V was cut back by 3 bases and J by 4 bases. The CDR3 loop reads CAISELAGGPRTGELFF. In DNA form, the CDR3 reads TGTGCCATCAGTGAACTAGCGGGAGGGCCGCGCACCGGGGAGCTGTTTTTT.

This clonotype was seen ten or more times. The chain has TRBV6-1 and TRBJ1-2, with TRBD1 as a possible D gene (6 bases). Germline CDR1 reads MNHNS; CDR2 reads SASEGT. There are 14 residues in the CDR3. Trimming removed 6 bases from V and 6 bases from J, with 17 bases in between. The CDR3 region has the DNA TGTGCCAGCAGCCTACAGGGCGGCGGAGATGGCTACACCTTC. Translating it yields CASSLQGGGDGYTF.

This clonotype was seen only a few times. The chain couples TRBV11-2 to TRBJ1-4, with D perhaps matching TRBD1 (5 bases). Per the germline V gene, CDR1 is SGHAT and CDR2 is FQNNGV. This CDR3 spans 19 amino acids. Trimming pared 1 base from V and 0 bases from J, leaving 18 bases between. The CDR3 reads CASSLGVGLRAATNEKLFF. The CDR3 DNA follows: TGTGCCAGCAGCTTAGGGGTGGGGCTTCGGGCTGCAACTAATGAAAAACTGTTTTTT.

This clonotype was picked up a small number of times. This chain links TRBV7-4 with TRBJ2-2; D is undetermined. CDR1 and CDR2 (germline): SGHVT, SQSDAQ. V gave up 1 base and J gave up 4 bases, with 7 bases separating them. CDR3 length equals 14 residues. In DNA form, the CDR3 reads TGTGCCAGCAGCTTAGAGTTATTCACCGGGGAGCTGTTTTTT. This translates into CASSLELFTGELFF. Variable domain in full (rest from reference TRBV7-4 and TRBJ2-2): GAGVSQSPRYKVAKRGRDVALRCDSISGHVTLYWYRQTLGQGSEVLTYSQSDAQRDKSGRPSGRFSAERPERSVSTLKIQRTEQGDSAVYLCASSLELFTGELFFGEGSRLTVL.

This clonotype was counted ten times or more. The chain recombines TRBV28 with TRBJ1-2, with 9 positions matching TRBD1. This CDR3 contains 14 residues. Trimming took 3 bases from V and 2 from J; bases not matched to a gene: 1. Per the germline V gene, CDR1 is MDHEN and CDR2 is SYDVKM. CDR3 sequence reads: CASSFGTGNYGYTF. The DNA of the CDR3 is TGTGCCAGCAGTTTCGGGACAGGGAACTATGGCTACACCTTC.

This clonotype was detected ten times or more. CDR3 bases: TGTGCCAGCACCGTTGTAGTGAACACTGAAGCTTTCTTT. This sequence encodes CASTVVVNTEAFF. The chain combines TRBV7-2 with TRBJ1-1; D gene uncertain. Germline V lookup: CDR1 SGHTA, CDR2 FQGNSA. Trimming removed 7 bases at V and 0 bases at J, with 9 bases between. This CDR3 comprises 13 residues. Combining the CDR3 with reference TRBV7-2 and TRBJ1-1 gives the whole variable domain GAGVSQSPSNKVTEKGKDVELRCDPISGHTALYWYRQSLGQGLEFLIYFQGNSAPDKSGLPSDRFSAERTGGSVSTLTIQRTQQEDSAVYLCASTVVVNTEAFFGQGTRLTVV.

This chain connects TRBV4-1 to TRBJ2-1; unclear D gene. V lost 0 bases to trimming and J lost 1 base, with 10 bases between them. From germline, CDR1 is MGHRA and CDR2 YSYEKL. The CDR3 is 16 residues long. The CDR3 protein is CASSQESGRSYNEQFF. CDR3 DNA sequence: TGCGCCAGCAGCCAAGAATCAGGTCGGTCCTACAATGAGCAGTTCTTC.

Only a few counts were recorded for this clonotype. The chain employs TRBV5-5 and TRBJ1-2; no firm D call. CDR3 length: 15 amino acids. Germline V lookup: CDR1 SGHKS, CDR2 YYEKEE (reference sequence). Trimming stripped 4 bases from V and 5 bases from J, with 18 bases between. CDR3 in amino acids: CASSLQPGGSYGYTF. DNA for the CDR3: TGTGCCAGCAGCCTACAGCCGGGAGGGTCATATGGCTACACCTTC. Drawing the rest from reference TRBV5-5 and TRBJ1-2, the complete variable domain is DAGVTQSPTHLIKTRGQQVTLRCSPISGHKSVSWYQQVLGQGPQFIFQYYEKEERGRGNFPDRFSARQFPNYSSELNVNALLLGDSALYLCASSLQPGGSYGYTFGSGTRLTVV.

This clonotype occurred many times. The genes are TRBV7-2 and TRBJ2-2; 8 bases map to TRBD2. Germline CDR1 reads SGHTA; CDR2 reads FQGNSA. This CDR3 has 15 residues. The V gene end was trimmed by 2 bases and the J gene end by 5 bases; junction bases not matched to a gene: 4. The CDR3 sequence: CASSLTGGPTGELFF. CDR3 DNA sequence: TGTGCCAGCAGCTTAACGGGGGGGCCAACCGGGGAGCTGTTTTTT.

This clonotype was observed many times. The rearrangement links TRBV7-9 to TRBJ1-1; no clear D. CDR1 and CDR2 from the germline V gene are SEHNR and FQNEAQ (reference sequence). V dropped 0 bases and J dropped 4 bases, with 15 bases sitting between them. CDR3 length equals 16 residues. CDR3 DNA sequence: TGTGCCAGCAGCTTAGCGCTGGGAGGCTACAGCACTGAAGCTTTCTTT. Amino acid sequence: CASSLALGGYSTEAFF.

Only one count was recorded for this clonotype. This could be a read error, since a much larger clone is one nucleotide away. V usage is TRBV7-4 and J usage is TRBJ1-6; the D gene is possibly TRBD1 (6 bases). Looked up from germline, CDR1 is SGHVT and CDR2 is SQSDAQ. With 1 base removed from V and 10 bases from J, the gap between germline ends came to 14 bases. The CDR3 runs to 15 residues. The CDR3 sequence is CASSLGPRDKSPLHF. CDR3 in DNA: TGTGCCAGCAGCTTAGGTCCCAGGGACAAGTCACCCCTCCACTTT.

In its sample, this clonotype was seen many times. This chain uses TRBV7-2 with TRBJ2-1; 11 bases map to TRBD2. Germline CDR1 and CDR2: SGHTA and FQGNSA. The CDR3 sequence is 15 residues long. Trimming cost V 5 bases and J 4 bases; bases outside gene matches: 4. The CDR3 region has the DNA TGTGCCAGCAGCCTGACTAGCGGGACTTACAATGAGCAGTTCTTC. Its protein is CASSLTSGTYNEQFF.

There are a few counts of this clonotype. The chain uses TRBV29-1 and TRBJ2-3; 9 bases fit TRBD1. The CDR3 loop spans 13 amino acids. Germline CDR1 SQVTM, CDR2 ANQGSEA. The V segment lost 5 bases and the J segment 3 bases; nucleotides outside the gene matches: 3. DNA for the CDR3: TGCAGCGTTACAGGGGGCTCTACAGATACGCAGTATTTT. Amino acid sequence: CSVTGGSTDTQYF.

This clonotype was seen ten or more times. This sequence joins TRBV12-3 or TRBV12-4 and TRBJ2-7; TRBD1 aligns across 9 bases. This CDR3 comprises 13 residues. Losses at the gene ends were 8 bases for V and 5 bases for J; bases not matched to a gene: 7. The CDR3 sequence is CASLGTGYHEQYF. As DNA, the CDR3 is TGTGCCAGCTTAGGGACAGGGTACCACGAGCAGTACTTC.

The genes are TRBV4-1 and TRBJ1-1; D possibly corresponds to TRBD1 (5 bases). The CDR3 loop spans 15 amino acids. CDR1 is MGHRA and CDR2 is YSYEKL in the germline V gene. V shed 2 bases and J shed 0 bases, with 10 bases lying between them. The CDR3 here is CASSQTGYMNTEAFF. The CDR3 bases are TGCGCCAGCAGCCAAACAGGATACATGAACACTGAAGCTTTCTTT.

This clonotype was seen a few times. The rearrangement links TRBV3-1 to TRBJ2-3; D tentatively fits TRBD1 or TRBD2 (7 bases each). The V end was cut by 4 bases, the J end by 8 bases, with 16 bases between. The germline gives CDR1 LGHDT, CDR2 YNNKEL (reference sequence). CDR3 length: 14 residues. The CDR3 DNA is TGTGCCAGCAGCCCTCCAGGGGGGGTCGGTACGCAGTATTTT. Its protein product is CASSPPGGVGTQYF.

This clonotype was found a few times. The chain couples TRBV6-2 or TRBV6-3 to TRBJ1-5, with TRBD1 matching over 10 bases. The germline gives CDR1 MNHEY, CDR2 SVGEGT. The CDR3 is 17 residues long. Germline trimming cut 6 bases from V and 6 bases from J; bases unmatched to any gene: 14. The CDR3 spells CASRPEDRDRGSQPQHF. The CDR3 region has the DNA TGTGCCAGCAGACCGGAAGACCGGGACAGGGGTTCTCAGCCCCAGCATTTT.

This clonotype was recorded many times. The chain recombines TRBV7-9 with TRBJ1-1, with TRBD1 as a possible D gene (5 bases). Germline CDR1 is SEHNR and CDR2 is FQNEAQ (reference sequence). V lost 10 bases, J lost 4 bases, and 13 bases lay in between. There are 12 residues in the CDR3. The CDR3 spells CAIAYGGTEAFF. In DNA, the CDR3 is TGTGCCATCGCTTATGGGGGCACTGAAGCTTTCTTT.

V is TRBV30 and J is TRBJ2-7; D might be TRBD2 (5 bases). This CDR3 region has 11 residues. Looked up from germline, CDR1 is GTSNPN and CDR2 is SVGIG (reference sequence). Trimming left V 4 bases short and J 4 bases short, with 8 bases between. The DNA of the CDR3 is TGTGCCTGGAAGAGGACTTACGAGCAGTACTTC. Translating it yields CAWKRTYEQYF.

Points on this clonotype: This sequence may be a read error, since a much larger clone differs from it by one base. The rearrangement joins TRBV28 to TRBJ1-2, with 9 bases fitting TRBD1. Germline lookup yields CDR1 MDHEN and CDR2 SYDVKM. The CDR3 runs 15 residues. After removal of 10 bases from V and 3 bases from J, the junction contained 12 bases not matched to a gene. CDR3 region: CAITFRDRVYYGYTF. CDR3 nucleotide sequence: TGTGCCATTACCTTCAGGGACAGGGTCTACTATGGCTACACCTTC.